This TCR beta chain was recorded in a study of T cell changes during pregnancy in multiple sclerosis. CDR1 is MNHEY and CDR2 is SMNVEV in the germline V gene (reference sequence). V lost 5 bases, J lost 5 bases, and 11 bases stayed unmatched. This CDR3 spans 16 amino acids. The repertoire was sequenced with immunoSEQ multiplex PCR; TCRdb's copy has only in-frame clones and lacks some. The sample holds tens of thousands of clones; 92% are singletons and the top ten take about 2.3%. The TCR sequence derives from a female donor with multiple sclerosis, enrolled in a pregnancy study. This specimen consisted of peripheral blood, obtained before pregnancy. V usage is TRBV27 and J usage is TRBJ2-1, with 8 bases aligning to TRBD2. Here the CDR3 reads CASSPSGLVVDNEQFF. As DNA, the CDR3 is TGTGCCAGCAGTCCTTCGGGACTAGTCGTAGACAATGAGCAGTTCTTC.